The rows below give T cell receptor beta chains drawn from one sample of a study of blood T cells in healthy people across ages. TCRdb used MiXCR to reprocess the 5' RACE reads, holding one entry per CDR3 protein. The sample holds 1.4 million or so distinct CDR3 sequences; roughly two fifths are singletons and the top ten take around 4%. Specimen: blood. These receptors were obtained from a woman aged 18-30 years in good health. The CDR3 runs from the conserved cysteine through the conserved F or W. A D gene is named only where the DNA matches it firmly. The listing skips clone size in some rows; elsewhere it reads once, few, many or a size class.

J gene | clone size | V gene | D gene | CDR3 protein | CDR3 DNA
TRBJ2-4 | many | TRBV20-1 | TRBD2 | CSAVREGRNIQYF | TGCAGTGCCGTGCGGGAGGGCCGCAACATTCAGTACTTC
TRBJ2-1 | few | TRBV12-3/TRBV12-4 | . | CASSLTLGGGSYNEQFF | TGTGCCAGCAGTTTAACTTTAGGGGGAGGCTCCTACAATGAGCAGTTCTTC
TRBJ2-7 | once | TRBV5-1 | TRBD1 | CASSYSLDRGLSEQYF | TGCGCCAGCAGCTATAGCCTGGACAGGGGGCTGAGCGAGCAGTACTTC
TRBJ2-3 | . | TRBV20-1 | . | CSAREGGPDTQYF | TGCAGTGCTAGGGAGGGGGGCCCAGATACGCAGTATTTT
TRBJ1-3 | . | TRBV6-5 | . | CATEGDGGNTIYF | TGTGCTACAGAGGGAGATGGTGGAAACACCATATATTTT
TRBJ2-1 | few | TRBV27 | TRBD2 | CASSLFRGGGNEQFF | TGTGCCAGCAGTTTATTCCGCGGGGGGGGCAATGAGCAGTTCTTC
TRBJ2-6 | few | TRBV12-3/TRBV12-4 | . | CASTLSGGPGANVLTF | TGTGCCAGCACTCTTTCTGGGGGTCCTGGGGCCAACGTCCTGACTTTC
TRBJ2-6 | . | TRBV25-1 | . | CASSKTGTPSGANVLTF | TGTGCCAGCAGTAAGACAGGGACTCCCTCTGGGGCCAACGTCCTGACTTTC
TRBJ2-3 | many | TRBV6-6 | . | CASSLSAASTDTQYF | TGTGCCAGCAGCCTAAGCGCTGCTAGCACAGATACGCAGTATTTT
TRBJ2-5 | . | TRBV12-3/TRBV12-4 | TRBD2 | CASRYSGRPQETRYF | TGTGCCAGCAGATATAGCGGGAGGCCCCAAGAGACCCGGTACTTC
TRBJ2-1 | . | TRBV21-1 | . | CASSKRCGGPFLRQFF | TGTGCCAGCAGCAAAAGGTGCGGGGGACCCTTTTTAAGGCAGTTCTTC
TRBJ2-1 | many | TRBV5-1 | TRBD2 | CASSLVAGAYNEQFF | TGTGCCAGCAGTTTAGTGGCGGGGGCCTACAATGAGCAGTTCTTC
TRBJ1-6 | few | TRBV7-9 | . | CASSQEGYSPLHF | TGTGCCAGCAGCCAAGAGGGGTACTCACCCCTCCACTTT